This is a list of T cell receptor beta chains from one sample in a study of regulatory and conventional T cells in RAG deficiency. Generated by immunoSEQ multiplex PCR, the TCRdb table keeps only in-frame clones and is missing some. The sample lists about 32,000 clones, about 91% seen once, with roughly 13% in the top ten. A further study also used this sample, focusing on regulatory T cells.

The sequencing input was CD8+ T cells sorted from blood. The receptors stem from a human donor in good health. Both conserved end residues are trimmed from each CDR3.

j_call v_call cdr3_aa
TRBJ2-5 TRBV30 AWSVQISSWEETQY
TRBJ1-1 TRBV9 ASSAQGAKAEAF
TRBJ2-1 TRBV5-6 ASSLGTSSYNEQF
TRBJ1-4 TRBV4-1 ASSHLNTDYNEKLF
TRBJ2-1 TRBV7-9 ASSPSGGSGNEQF
TRBJ2-3 TRBV11-2 ASSPRGGATNTDTQY
TRBJ2-1 TRBV7-9 ASSHQGVEIYVEQF
TRBJ1-2 TRBV28 ASSFGGQGGT
TRBJ1-2 TRBV30 AWSRRRAYGYT
TRBJ1-4 TRBV5-8 ASSPGTRTEKLF
TRBJ2-7 TRBV2 ASRELSYEQY
TRBJ2-4 TRBV28 ASSTPAGTSGDIQY
TRBJ1-2 TRBV19 ASSISDRAGNYGYT